The 14 T cell receptor beta chains below all came from one sample that was sequenced in a study of TIL therapy for anti-PD-1-resistant metastatic lung cancer. Regarding time point: pre-treatment sample, taken before nivolumab and TIL therapy. The libraries were made with immunoSEQ v3. Produced via immunoSEQ multiplex PCR; TCRdb's table is partial and in-frame only. Among about 60,000 clones listed, 69% were seen once. Sample: blood, taken at baseline. Receptor source: a person between 25 and 80 years old with non-small cell lung cancer.

V is TRBV6-5 and J is TRBJ1-3, with TRBD1 identical over 7 bases. Germline trimming cut 6 bases from V and 5 bases from J; bases unmatched to any gene: 7. The V gene's germline CDR1 is MNHEY and CDR2 SVGAGI. The CDR3 has 14 amino acids. The CDR3 nucleotides are TGTGCCAGCAGACCATGGGACAGCCGAAACACCATATATTTT. This encodes CASRPWDSRNTIYF.

This clone was seen only a few times. V usage is TRBV29-1 and J usage is TRBJ2-1; TRBD1 aligns across 7 bases. The V and J ends lost 4 bases and 2 bases, in that order; junction bases with no gene match: 2. Per germline, CDR1 SQVTM and CDR2 ANQGSEA. This CDR3 spans 13 amino acids. The CDR3 DNA is TGCAGCGTTGGGGACAGAACCTACAATGAGCAGTTCTTC. Translated, it gives CSVGDRTYNEQFF.

J is TRBJ1-2 and V is TRBV27, with TRBD1 matching 7 bases. Germline CDR1 is MNHEY and CDR2 is SMNVEV (reference sequence). This CDR3 contains 15 residues. Germline trimming cut 8 bases from V and 5 bases from J; bases unmatched to any gene: 14. This chain's CDR3 is CASASLQQGLYGYTF. In nucleotides, the CDR3 is TGTGCCAGCGCGTCCCTCCAACAGGGGCTTTATGGCTACACCTTC.

In this sample, this clone turned up a few times. The chain joins TRBV11-2 to TRBJ2-2; D unresolved. The CDR3 spans 16 residues. Germline lookup yields CDR1 SGHAT and CDR2 FQNNGV. V was clipped by 5 bases and J by 2 bases, with 15 bases between them. The CDR3 bases are TGTGCCAGCAGCCCTTTGGTCAGAATAAACACCGGGGAGCTGTTTTTT. Translation: CASSPLVRINTGELFF. Using reference TRBV11-2 and TRBJ2-2 for the parts outside the CDR3, the full variable domain is EAGVAQSPRYKIIEKRQSVAFWCNPISGHATLYWYQQILGQGPKLLIQFQNNGVVDDSQLPKDRFSAERLKGVDSTLKIQPAKLEDSAVYLCASSPLVRINTGELFFGEGSRLTVL.

This chain uses TRBV28 with TRBJ1-3; tentatively, D is TRBD1 (5 bases). The length of the CDR3 is 14 residues. V shed 2 bases and J shed 8 bases, with 13 bases lying between them. CDR1 is MDHEN and CDR2 is SYDVKM in the germline V gene. This chain's CDR3 is CASSLGPGRDTIYF. CDR3 DNA: TGTGCCAGCAGTTTAGGCCCGGGGCGGGACACCATATATTTT.

The gene calls are TRBV5-1 and TRBJ2-5, with 7 positions matching TRBD1. Trimming took 1 base from V and 2 from J; bases not matched to a gene: 5. CDR1 is SGHRS and CDR2 is YFSETQ in the germline V gene. The CDR3 spans 15 residues. The CDR3: CASSLLTGTQETQYF. The CDR3 DNA reads TGCGCCAGCAGCTTGCTGACAGGGACACAAGAGACCCAGTACTTC. The variable domain in full, completed from reference TRBV5-1 and TRBJ2-5, reads KAGVTQTPRYLIKTRGQQVTLSCSPISGHRSVSWYQQTPGQGLQFLFEYFSETQRNKGNFPGRFSGRQFSNSRSEMNVSTLELGDSALYLCASSLLTGTQETQYFGPGTRLLVL.

This chain joins TRBV11-2 and TRBJ2-1, with D perhaps TRBD1 or TRBD2 (5 bases each). Germline-derived CDR1 and CDR2 are SGHAT and FQNNGV. V lost 5 bases to trimming and J lost 2 bases, with 13 bases between them. The CDR3 covers 15 residues. As DNA, the CDR3 is TGTGCCAGCAGCCAGGGAGCGATTACCTACAATGAGCAGTTCTTC. As protein: CASSQGAITYNEQFF.

V gene TRBV7-8 combines with J gene TRBJ1-4; D call uncertain. Per germline, CDR1 SGHVS and CDR2 FQNEAQ. The CDR3 loop spans 15 amino acids. Trimming cost V 5 bases and J 0 bases, with 10 bases left between them. The CDR3 DNA reads as TGTGCCAGCAGCCCTCTAGTTGCAACTAATGAAAAACTGTTTTTT. Its translation: CASSPLVATNEKLFF.

The chain employs TRBV5-1 and TRBJ2-7; 7 bases map to TRBD2. CDR3 length equals 13 residues. J gave up 3 bases and V 1 base, and 1 base lay outside the gene matches. Germline CDR1 is SGHRS and CDR2 is YFSETQ. DNA of the CDR3: TGCGCCAGCAGCTTGTTAGCGGGCTACGAGCAGTACTTC. Its translation: CASSLLAGYEQYF.

The chain couples TRBV4-1 to TRBJ2-5; D may correspond to TRBD1 or TRBD2 (5 bases each). Per germline, CDR1 MGHRA and CDR2 YSYEKL. This CDR3 has 15 residues. Trimming removed 8 bases from V and 1 base from J, with 17 bases in between. CDR3 coding DNA: TGCGCCAGCGCAAGGCAGGGAGCGGTCCAAGAGACCCAGTACTTC. Translated, it gives CASARQGAVQETQYF.

V gene TRBV27 combines with J gene TRBJ1-2; 8 bases map to TRBD1. Germline CDR1 MNHEY, CDR2 SMNVEV (reference sequence). The CDR3 is 15 residues long. Trimming took 5 bases from V and 6 from J; bases not matched to a gene: 11. DNA for the CDR3: TGTGCCAGCAGTATTCTTCCGACAGGGGAGGATGGCTACACCTTC. Amino acid sequence: CASSILPTGEDGYTF.

This clone was seen only once. J is TRBJ1-1 and V is TRBV27, with a tentative D call TRBD1 (6 bases). This CDR3 contains 16 residues. Germline V gene sequence: CDR1 MNHEY, CDR2 SMNVEV (reference sequence). The V end lost 6 bases, the J end lost 2 bases, and 19 bases lay between the germline ends. The CDR3 sequence is CASRDMGGGHNTEAFF. CDR3 DNA sequence: TGTGCCAGCAGGGACATGGGAGGGGGTCATAACACTGAAGCTTTCTTT.

Only one count was recorded for this clone. This chain connects TRBV7-9 to TRBJ2-7; D is perhaps TRBD2 (5 bases). The CDR3 consists of 14 residues. Germline V CDR1 and CDR2: SEHNR, FQNEAQ (reference sequence). V was shortened by 5 bases and J by 2 bases, with 13 bases between the two germline ends. The DNA for the CDR3 is TGTGCCAGCAGCCCGAACTTCGGGACCTACGAGCAGTACTTC. Its protein is CASSPNFGTYEQYF.

The chain has TRBV2 and TRBJ2-2; TRBD1 aligns across 8 bases. V gave up 7 bases and J gave up 4 bases; unmatched junction bases: 5. The CDR3 covers 14 residues. CDR1 SNHLY and CDR2 FYNNEI come from the germline V gene. The CDR3 loop is CASTGTGITGELFF. The CDR3 nucleotides read TGTGCCAGCACAGGGACAGGAATCACCGGGGAGCTGTTTTTT.